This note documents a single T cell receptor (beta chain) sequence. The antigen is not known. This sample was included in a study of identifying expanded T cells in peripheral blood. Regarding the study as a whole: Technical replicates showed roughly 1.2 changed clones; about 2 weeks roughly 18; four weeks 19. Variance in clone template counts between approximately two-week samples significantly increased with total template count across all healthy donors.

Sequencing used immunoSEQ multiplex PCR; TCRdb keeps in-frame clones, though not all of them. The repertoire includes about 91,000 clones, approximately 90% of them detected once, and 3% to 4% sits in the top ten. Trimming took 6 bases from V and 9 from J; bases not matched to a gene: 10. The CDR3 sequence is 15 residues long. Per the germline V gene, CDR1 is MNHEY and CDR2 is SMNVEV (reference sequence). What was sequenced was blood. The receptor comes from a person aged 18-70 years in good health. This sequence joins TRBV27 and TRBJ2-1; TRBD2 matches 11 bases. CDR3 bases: TGTGCCAGCAGCCTCCTACTAGCGGGAGTGGGTGAGCAGTTCTTC. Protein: CASSLLLAGVGEQFF.